One T cell receptor (beta chain) is described in this entry. Its antigen remains unidentified. J was trimmed by 8 bases and V by 5 bases; bases with no gene match: 7. Germline CDR1 and CDR2: MDHEN and SYDVKM. The CDR3 is 13 amino acids. The treatment denotes: around 19 received Ad26.COV2.S at low or high dose, single or two shots; roughly five received placebo; per-sample allocation not given. Collection of samples fell on day 63 after the first vaccine or placebo injection. In Boston, the donor was an adult between 18-55 years of age. This sample is part of a study of Ad26.COV2.S vaccination and SARS-CoV-2 variants. Study information: The study gave Ad26.COV2.S intramuscularly, once or twice 56 days apart.

Produced via immunoSEQ multiplex PCR; TCRdb's table is partial and in-frame only. The sample holds 350,000 to 450,000 clones, approximately 90% seen once. Whole-study findings and limits: After vaccination, reports described spike-specific CD8+ and CD4+ T cell responses as showing substantial breadth. Measures of TCR breadth and depth may have fallen short of total T cell responses.

The chain is built from TRBV28 and TRBJ2-7; 9 nucleotides agree with TRBD1. The clonotype originates from a person aged 18-60 years who received the Ad26.COV2.S COVID-19 vaccine or a placebo. The specimen was peripheral blood, collected in a trial of Ad26.COV2.S vaccine versus placebo. The CDR3 DNA sequence: TGTGCCAGCAGTATGACAGGGGGGGGACAGCAGTACTTC. This translates into CASSMTGGGQQYF.